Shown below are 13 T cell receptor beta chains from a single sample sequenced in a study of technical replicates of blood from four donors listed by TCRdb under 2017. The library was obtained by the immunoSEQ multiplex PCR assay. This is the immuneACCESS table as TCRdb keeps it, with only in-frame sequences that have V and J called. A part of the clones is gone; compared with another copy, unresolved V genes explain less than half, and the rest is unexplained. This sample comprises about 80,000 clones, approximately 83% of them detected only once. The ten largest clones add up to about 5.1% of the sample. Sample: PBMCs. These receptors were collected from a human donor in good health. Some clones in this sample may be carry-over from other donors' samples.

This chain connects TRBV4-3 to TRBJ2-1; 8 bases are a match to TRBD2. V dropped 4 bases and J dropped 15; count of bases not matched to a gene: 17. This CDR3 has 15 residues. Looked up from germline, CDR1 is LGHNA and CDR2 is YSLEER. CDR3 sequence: CASSPGTSRGWARFF. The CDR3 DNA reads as TGCGCCAGCAGCCCTGGGACTAGTCGTGGTTGGGCACGGTTCTTC.

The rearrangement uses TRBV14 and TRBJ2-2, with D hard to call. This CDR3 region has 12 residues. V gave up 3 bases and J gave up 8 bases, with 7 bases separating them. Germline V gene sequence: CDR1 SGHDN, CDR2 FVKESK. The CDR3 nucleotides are TGTGCCAGCAGCCAGGTCGCGGGGGAGCTGTTTTTT. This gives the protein CASSQVAGELFF.

The CDR3 sequence: CASSLIGVGGETQYF. Here the CDR3 DNA reads TGCGCCAGCAGCTTGATCGGGGTCGGGGGGGAGACCCAGTACTTC. The chain has TRBV5-1 and TRBJ2-5, with TRBD2 matching 7 bases. The J segment lost 5 bases and the V segment lost 1 base, leaving 8 bases of the junction unmatched. This CDR3 has 15 residues. Germline V lookup: CDR1 SGHRS, CDR2 YFSETQ. Combining the CDR3 with reference TRBV5-1 and TRBJ2-5 gives the whole variable domain KAGVTQTPRYLIKTRGQQVTLSCSPISGHRSVSWYQQTPGQGLQFLFEYFSETQRNKGNFPGRFSGRQFSNSRSEMNVSTLELGDSALYLCASSLIGVGGETQYFGPGTRLLVL.

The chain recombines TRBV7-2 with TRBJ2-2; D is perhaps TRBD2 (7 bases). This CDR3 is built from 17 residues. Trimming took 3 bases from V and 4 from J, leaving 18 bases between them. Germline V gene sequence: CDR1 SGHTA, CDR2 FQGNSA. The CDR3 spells CASSFPRGGAGTGELFF. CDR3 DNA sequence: TGTGCCAGCAGCTTCCCACGTGGGGGGGCGGGCACCGGGGAGCTGTTTTTT.

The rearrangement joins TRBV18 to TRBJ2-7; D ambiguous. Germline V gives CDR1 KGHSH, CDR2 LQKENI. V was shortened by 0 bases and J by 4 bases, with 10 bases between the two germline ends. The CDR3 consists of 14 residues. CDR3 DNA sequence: TGTGCCAGCTCACCACCGTCGCGGTATTACGAGCAGTACTTC. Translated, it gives CASSPPSRYYEQYF.

Here the CDR3 reads CASSLGGEKLFF. The CDR3 coding sequence is TGTGCCAGCAGCTTGGGGGGGGAAAAACTGTTTTTT. The chain uses TRBV7-8 and TRBJ1-4; tentative D call: TRBD1 (5 bases). This CDR3 has 12 residues. Per germline, CDR1 SGHVS and CDR2 FQNEAQ. Between the trimmed V and J ends, which lost 3 bases and 8 bases, there was a span of 7 bases.

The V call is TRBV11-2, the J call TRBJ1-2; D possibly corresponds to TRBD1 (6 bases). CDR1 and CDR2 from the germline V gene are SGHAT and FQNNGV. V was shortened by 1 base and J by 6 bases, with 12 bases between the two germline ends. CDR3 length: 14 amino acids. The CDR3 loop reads CASSLGGRNNGYTF. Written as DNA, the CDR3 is TGTGCCAGCAGCTTAGGGGGGCGGAATAATGGCTACACCTTC.

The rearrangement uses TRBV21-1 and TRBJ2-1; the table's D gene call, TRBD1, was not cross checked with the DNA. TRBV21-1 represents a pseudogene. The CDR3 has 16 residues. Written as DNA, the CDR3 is TGTGCCAGCAGCAAAAGCTCTAATCCCGGGCAGGAAGGGGGGTTCTTC. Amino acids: CASSKSSNPGQEGGFF.

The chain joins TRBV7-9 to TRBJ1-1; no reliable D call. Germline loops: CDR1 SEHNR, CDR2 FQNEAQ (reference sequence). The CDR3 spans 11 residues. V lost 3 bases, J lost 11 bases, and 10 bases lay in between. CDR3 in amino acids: CASSLEGSAFF. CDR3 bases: TGTGCCAGCAGCTTGGAAGGGAGTGCTTTCTTT.

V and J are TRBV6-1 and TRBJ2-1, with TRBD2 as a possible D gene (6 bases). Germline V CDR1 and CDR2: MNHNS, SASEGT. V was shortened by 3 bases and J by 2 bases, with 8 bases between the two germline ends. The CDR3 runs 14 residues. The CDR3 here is CASSEAGPYNEQFF. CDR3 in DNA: TGTGCCAGCAGTGAGGCGGGACCCTACAATGAGCAGTTCTTC.

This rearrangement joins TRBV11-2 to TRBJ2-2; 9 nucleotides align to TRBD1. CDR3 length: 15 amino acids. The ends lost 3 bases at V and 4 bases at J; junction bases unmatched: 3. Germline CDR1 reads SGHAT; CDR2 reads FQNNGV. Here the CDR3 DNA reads TGTGCCAGCAGCTTTACAGGGGGCCGCACCGGGGAGCTGTTTTTT. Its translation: CASSFTGGRTGELFF.

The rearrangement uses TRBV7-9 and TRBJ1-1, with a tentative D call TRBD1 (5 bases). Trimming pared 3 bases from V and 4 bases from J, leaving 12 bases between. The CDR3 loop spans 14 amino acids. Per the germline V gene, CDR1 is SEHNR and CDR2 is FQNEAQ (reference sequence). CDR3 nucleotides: TGTGCCAGCAGCTTTGAAGCGGGGCTCACTGAAGCTTTCTTT. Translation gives CASSFEAGLTEAFF.

CDR3 protein: CASSSRLAGAYNEQFF. The CDR3 DNA sequence: TGTGCCAGCAGCTCCCGACTAGCGGGGGCCTACAATGAGCAGTTCTTC. The V and J genes are TRBV13 and TRBJ2-1; 12 nucleotides align to TRBD2. Germline lookup yields CDR1 PRHDT and CDR2 FYEKMQ (reference sequence). J was trimmed by 2 bases and V by 4 bases; bases with no gene match: 3. This CDR3 has 16 residues. The variable domain in full, with the rest retrieved from reference TRBV13 and TRBJ2-1, is AAGVIQSPRHLIKEKRETATLKCYPIPRHDTVYWYQQGPGQDPQFLISFYEKMQSDKGSIPDRFSAQQFSDYHSELNMSSLELGDSALYFCASSSRLAGAYNEQFFGPGTRLTVL.